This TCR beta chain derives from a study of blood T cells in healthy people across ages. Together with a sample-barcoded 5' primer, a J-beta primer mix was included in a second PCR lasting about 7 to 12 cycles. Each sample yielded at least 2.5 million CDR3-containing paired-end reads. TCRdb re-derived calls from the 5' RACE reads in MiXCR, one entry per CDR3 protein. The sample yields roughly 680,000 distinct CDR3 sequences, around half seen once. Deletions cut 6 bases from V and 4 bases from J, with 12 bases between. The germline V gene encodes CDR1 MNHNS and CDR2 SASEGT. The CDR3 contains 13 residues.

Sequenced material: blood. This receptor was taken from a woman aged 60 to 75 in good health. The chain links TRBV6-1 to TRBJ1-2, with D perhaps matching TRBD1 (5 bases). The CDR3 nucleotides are TGTGCCAGCAGCCCGACAGAGTTCTATGGCTACACCTTC. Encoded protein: CASSPTEFYGYTF.